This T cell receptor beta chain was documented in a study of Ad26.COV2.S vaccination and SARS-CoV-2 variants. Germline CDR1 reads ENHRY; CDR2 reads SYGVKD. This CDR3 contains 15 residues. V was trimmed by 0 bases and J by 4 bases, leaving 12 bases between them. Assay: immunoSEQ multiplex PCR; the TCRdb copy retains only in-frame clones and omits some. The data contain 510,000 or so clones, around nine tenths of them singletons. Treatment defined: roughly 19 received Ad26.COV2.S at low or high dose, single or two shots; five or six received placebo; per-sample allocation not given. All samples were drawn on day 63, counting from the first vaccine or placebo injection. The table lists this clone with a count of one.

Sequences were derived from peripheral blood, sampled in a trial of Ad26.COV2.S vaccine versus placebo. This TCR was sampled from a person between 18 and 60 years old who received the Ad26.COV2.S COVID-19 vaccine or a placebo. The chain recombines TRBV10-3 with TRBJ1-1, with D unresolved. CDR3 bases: TGTGCCATCAGTGAGTCCGAGGGCTATGGCACTGAAGCTTTCTTT. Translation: CAISESEGYGTEAFF.